The text below deals with one T cell receptor (beta chain). No antigen is known for it. Per-base qualities were not stored, and no clone one base away is much larger. This entry comes from a study of shared clonotypes between healthy human individuals (TCRdb year 2020). Background on the whole study: A few men and two women, aged 18 to 49 years, made up the cohort. For each donor, CD4 naive and CD4 memory were each run on three plates, CD8 naive on two plates, and CD8 memory on one plate. Different laboratories and diverse techniques were used to prepare libraries and sequence TCR repertoires, to increase sequencing depth and limit assay-specific biases. Each donor's leukapheresis produced roughly between roughly 0.9 and 9 billion PBMCs. Blood TCR repertoires of roughly five healthy adults were deeply sequenced to estimate repertoire size and the extent of clonotype sharing between individuals. The investigation overall reported the following: Pairwise subsampling indicated that sequencing depth was expected to affect the degree of clonotype sharing among donors. Only blood was sampled, and tissue TCR repertoires likely differ from those in blood. Higher generation probabilities were observed for clonotypes shared by all four sorted-subset donors than for non-shared clonotypes. The small number of donors limited the genetic and exposure-history diversity represented. Larger estimated clonotype richness was generally found for naive subsets than for memory subsets. Across a handful of donors, roughly 5% of naive CD4, roughly 3.4% of naive CD8, 2.3% of memory CD4, and approximately 0.4% of memory CD8 clonotypes were shared. Even with the large sequencing depth, rarefaction of the sorted-subset datasets indicated that sequencing was incomplete.

TCR CDR3 regions were amplified from genomic DNA by multiplex PCR using the deep immunoSEQ assay. Extracted genomic DNA from each cell subset was distributed evenly across all wells of several immunoSEQ 96-well plates, and each plate was treated as a replicate. For sorted subsets, each replicate PCR was loaded with about 200 ng genomic DNA, equivalent to some 27,000 T cell genomes. The purified libraries were quantified using a Qubit 3.0 fluorometer, sized with a Bioanalyzer 2100, and then quantified again using the KAPA Library Quantification kit. Each immunoSEQ 96-well plate was sequenced on its own single-read 150-cycle Illumina NextSeq 550 flow cell. As for the original processing: Because the immunoSEQ output held only junctional sequences and lacked quality scores, the filtering could not match the filtering applied to full-length reads. To assign V/J genes and CDR3, sequences were annotated against IMGT germline references using PyIR, a Python wrapper for IgBLAST v1.9. Reads were filtered out if the reads had weak V/J assignments (E-value above 1e-6), no CDR3, stop codons, out-of-frame junctions, or ambiguous translated residues. V3J clonotypes were defined by identical inferred V gene, J gene, and CDR3 amino acid sequence. To compute the percentage overlap between repertoires, the number of shared unique clonotypes was divided by the size of the smaller repertoire. Richness of each repertoire was evaluated using RTK rarefaction, the Chao1 estimator, and Recon v2.1 estimates of unobserved clonotypes. For all TCRbeta clonotypes obtained by the gDNA method from four donors, generation probabilities were computed with OLGA. TCRdb carries this immuneACCESS record with in-frame sequences only. Its versions omit some clonotypes, under half of them owing to an unresolved V gene in the studies checked, with the rest unexplained. V, J and clone size derive from that table, while D and trimming were established from the DNA sequence. The sample yields approximately 1.5 million clones; 95% to 99% were counted once. Of the sample, 0.4% to 0.45% falls within the top ten clones.

Healthy HIV-negative adults with no recently reported acute infections or vaccinations were included as donors. Every donor was a Caucasian adult living in Nashville, Tennessee, USA. Magnetic negative selection was used to enrich CD4+ T cells, after which naive cells were positively selected on CD45RA and the negative fraction became the memory subset. Blood was obtained by leukapheresis, after which PBMCs were separated by Ficoll-Histopaque density gradient centrifugation and cryopreserved in liquid nitrogen vapor phase. Analytical flow cytometry was used to check the purity and quantity of each magnetically sorted T cell population. From each sorted fraction, genomic DNA was isolated and quantified by UV absorbance on a Nanodrop 2000c. CDR3 length: 13 amino acids, cysteine to phenylalanine. Only the CDR3 portion is preserved as DNA: 39 bases, with reading frame beginning at the first base. Here V drops 6 bases and J drops 1 base, and the junction holds 2 bases not matched to any gene. CDR1 and CDR2, per the germline V gene (reference sequence), are SEHNR and FQNEAQ.

The receptor's source is a man aged 30 to 39 in good health. The chain is made from TRBV7-9 and TRBJ2-5; 7 middle bases align to TRBD2. Specimen: naive CD4+ T cells sorted from blood. This specimen's cell subset or site label, interpreted: CD45RA+ positively selected. Here is the DNA: TGTGCCAGCAGTCCTAGCGGCCAAGAGACCCAGTACTTC. Its protein is CASSPSGQETQYF.